This TCR beta chain is from a study of Ad26.COV2.S vaccination and SARS-CoV-2 variants. Whole-study findings and limits: Vaccinated individuals (as opposed to placebo recipients) had higher spike-specific TCR breadth.

Profiled with immunoSEQ multiplex PCR; TCRdb holds only in-frame clones, not every one. The repertoire consists of 400,000 to 450,000 clones, with around nine tenths occurring once and the leading ten covering 12%. The treatment here: about 20 received Ad26.COV2.S at low or high dose, single or two shots; 5 received placebo; per-sample allocation not given. At day 63 after the first vaccine or placebo injection, samples were drawn. Germline V gene data show CDR1 as SQVTM and CDR2 as ANQGSEA. V gave up 2 bases and J gave up 4 bases, with 11 bases separating them. The CDR3 length is 13 residues. This clone has only one observation. Its antigen remains unidentified.

V is TRBV29-1 and J is TRBJ2-5, with D hard to call. The sample in question was peripheral blood, obtained in a trial of Ad26.COV2.S vaccine versus placebo. This TCR was sampled from a person between 18 and 65 years old who received the Ad26.COV2.S COVID-19 vaccine or a placebo. The CDR3 loop is CSVELRFAETQYF. DNA of the CDR3: TGCAGCGTTGAATTACGATTCGCAGAGACCCAGTACTTC.